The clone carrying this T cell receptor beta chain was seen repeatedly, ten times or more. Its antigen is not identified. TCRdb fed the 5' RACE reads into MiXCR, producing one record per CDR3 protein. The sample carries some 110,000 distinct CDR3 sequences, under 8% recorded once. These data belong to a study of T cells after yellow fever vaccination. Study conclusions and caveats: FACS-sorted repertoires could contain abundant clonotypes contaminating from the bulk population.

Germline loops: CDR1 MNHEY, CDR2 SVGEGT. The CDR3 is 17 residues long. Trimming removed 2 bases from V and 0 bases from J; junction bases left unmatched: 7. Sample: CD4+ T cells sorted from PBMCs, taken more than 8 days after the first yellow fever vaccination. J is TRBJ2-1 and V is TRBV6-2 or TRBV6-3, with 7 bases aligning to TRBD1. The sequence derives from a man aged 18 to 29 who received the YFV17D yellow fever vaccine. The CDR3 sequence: CASSYRTGLLSYNEQFF. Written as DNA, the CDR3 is TGTGCCAGCAGTTACCGGACAGGCCTTCTCTCCTACAATGAGCAGTTCTTC.